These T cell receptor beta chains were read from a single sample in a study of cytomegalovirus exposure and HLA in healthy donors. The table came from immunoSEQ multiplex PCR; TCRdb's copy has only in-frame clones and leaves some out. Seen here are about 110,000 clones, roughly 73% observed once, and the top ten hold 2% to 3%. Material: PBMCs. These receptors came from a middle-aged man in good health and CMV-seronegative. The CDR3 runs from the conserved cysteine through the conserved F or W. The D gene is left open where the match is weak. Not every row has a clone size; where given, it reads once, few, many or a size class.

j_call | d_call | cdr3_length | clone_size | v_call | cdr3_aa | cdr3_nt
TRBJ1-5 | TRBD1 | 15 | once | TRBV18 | CASSPDRVSNQPQHF | TGTGCCAGCTCACCGGACAGGGTTAGCAATCAGCCCCAGCATTTT
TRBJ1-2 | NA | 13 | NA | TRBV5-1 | CASSLDRDYGYTF | TGCGCCAGCAGCTTGGACAGGGACTATGGCTACACCTTC
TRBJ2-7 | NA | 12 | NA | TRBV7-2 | CASSFLSYEQYF | TGTGCCAGCAGCTTCCTCTCCTACGAGCAGTACTTC
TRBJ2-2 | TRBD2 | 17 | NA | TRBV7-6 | CASSSRTSGGNTGELFF | TGTGCCAGCAGCTCACGGACTAGCGGGGGTAACACCGGGGAGCTGTTTTTT
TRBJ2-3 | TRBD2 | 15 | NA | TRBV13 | CASSLGGLVEDTQYF | TGTGCCAGCAGCTTAGGGGGACTAGTTGAGGATACGCAGTATTTT
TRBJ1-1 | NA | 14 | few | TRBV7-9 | CASSLASTGTEAFF | TGTGCCAGCAGCTTAGCGTCCACGGGCACTGAAGCTTTCTTT
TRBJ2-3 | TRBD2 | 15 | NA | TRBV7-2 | CASSVSGGSTDTQYF | TGTGCCAGCAGCGTTAGCGGGGGAAGCACAGATACGCAGTATTTT
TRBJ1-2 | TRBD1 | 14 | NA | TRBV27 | CASRDGTGANGYTF | TGTGCCAGCAGGGACGGGACAGGGGCGAATGGCTACACCTTC
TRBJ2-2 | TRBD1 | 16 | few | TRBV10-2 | CASSESRDRNTGELFF | TGCGCCAGCAGTGAGTCTCGGGACAGAAACACCGGGGAGCTGTTTTTT
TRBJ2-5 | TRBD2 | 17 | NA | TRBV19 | CASSTPGLAGTRETQYF | TGTGCCAGTAGTACCCCAGGACTAGCGGGGACTCGGGAGACCCAGTACTTC
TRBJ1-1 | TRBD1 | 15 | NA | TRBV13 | CASSFNSLGTGSVFF | TGTGCCAGCAGCTTCAATTCGCTCGGGACAGGGAGTGTTTTCTTT
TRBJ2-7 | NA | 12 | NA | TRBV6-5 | CASSYAGNEQYF | TGTGCCAGCAGTTACGCAGGGAACGAGCAGTACTTC
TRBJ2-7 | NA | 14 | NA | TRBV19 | CASSIGRGSYEQYF | TGTGCCAGTAGTATAGGCAGGGGCTCCTACGAGCAGTACTTC
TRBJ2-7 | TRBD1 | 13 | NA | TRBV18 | CASSPLQGEEQYF | TGTGCCAGCTCACCCTTACAGGGGGAAGAGCAGTACTTC
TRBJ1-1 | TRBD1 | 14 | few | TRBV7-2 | CASSLSQGRAEAFF | TGTGCCAGCAGCTTATCACAGGGGAGAGCTGAAGCTTTCTTT
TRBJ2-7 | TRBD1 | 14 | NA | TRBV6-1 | CASSNSDRVGEQYF | TGTGCCAGCAGTAACTCCGACAGGGTCGGTGAGCAGTACTTC
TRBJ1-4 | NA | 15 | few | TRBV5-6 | CASSRLGGSDEKLFF | TGTGCCAGCAGTCGTCTAGGGGGATCGGATGAAAAACTGTTTTTT
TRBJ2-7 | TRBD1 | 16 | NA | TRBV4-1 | CASSSAGTGGSYEQYF | TGCGCCAGCAGCTCAGCCGGGACAGGGGGTTCCTACGAGCAGTACTTC
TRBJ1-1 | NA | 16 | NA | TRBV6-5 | CASSSQRLERNTEAFF | TGTGCCAGCAGTTCACAACGGCTAGAGAGGAACACTGAAGCTTTCTTT
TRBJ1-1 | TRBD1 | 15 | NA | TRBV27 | CASSSLGQGFTEAFF | TGTGCCAGCAGTTCGCTCGGACAGGGGTTCACTGAAGCTTTCTTT
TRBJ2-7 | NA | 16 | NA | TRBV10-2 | CASRSQAVALPYEQYF | TGCGCCAGCAGGTCACAAGCGGTAGCCCTCCCCTACGAGCAGTACTTC
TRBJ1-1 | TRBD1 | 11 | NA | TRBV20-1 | CSADRDTEAFF | TGCAGTGCCGACAGGGACACTGAAGCTTTCTTT
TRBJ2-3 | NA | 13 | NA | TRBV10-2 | CASHLAHTDTQYF | TGCGCTAGCCATCTAGCGCACACAGATACGCAGTATTTT
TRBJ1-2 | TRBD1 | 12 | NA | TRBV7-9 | CASSWDRGGYTF | TGTGCCAGCAGCTGGGACAGGGGAGGCTACACCTTC
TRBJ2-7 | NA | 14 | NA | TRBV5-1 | CASSSQATGYEQYF | TGCGCCAGCAGCTCCCAGGCCACAGGGTACGAGCAGTACTTC
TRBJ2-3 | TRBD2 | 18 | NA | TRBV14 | CASSQLAGGPRGADTQYF | TGTGCCAGCAGCCAACTAGCGGGGGGGCCTAGAGGAGCCGATACGCAGTATTTT
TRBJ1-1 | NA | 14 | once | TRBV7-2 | CASSWRGSVAEAFF | TGTGCCAGCAGCTGGCGGGGAAGTGTCGCTGAAGCTTTCTTT